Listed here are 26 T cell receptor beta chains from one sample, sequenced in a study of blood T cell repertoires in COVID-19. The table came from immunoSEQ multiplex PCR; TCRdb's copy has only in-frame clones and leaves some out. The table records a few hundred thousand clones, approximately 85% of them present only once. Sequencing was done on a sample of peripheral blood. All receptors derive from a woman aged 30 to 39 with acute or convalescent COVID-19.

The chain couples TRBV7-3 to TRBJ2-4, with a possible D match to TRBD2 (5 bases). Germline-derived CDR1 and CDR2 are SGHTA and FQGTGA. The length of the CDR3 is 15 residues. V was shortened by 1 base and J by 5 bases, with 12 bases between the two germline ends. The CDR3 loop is CASSLIDARENIQYF. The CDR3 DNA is TGTGCCAGCAGCTTAATCGACGCGAGGGAAAACATTCAGTACTTC.

The CDR3 sequence is CASSLSSGLPYNEQFF. In nucleotides, the CDR3 is TGTGCCAGCAGCTTATCCTCAGGCCTACCCTACAATGAGCAGTTCTTC. The chain carries TRBV7-2 and TRBJ2-1, with D hard to call. The CDR3 extends over 16 amino acids. Germline V gene data show CDR1 as SGHTA and CDR2 as FQGNSA. V lost 2 bases to trimming and J lost 2 bases, with 13 bases between them.

CDR3 amino acids: CSVVWLADSYNEQFF. CDR3 sequence (DNA): TGCAGCGTTGTTTGGCTAGCGGACTCCTACAATGAGCAGTTCTTC. The chain recombines TRBV29-1 with TRBJ2-1; 7 bases map to TRBD2. Germline V gene sequence: CDR1 SQVTM, CDR2 ANQGSEA. With 4 bases clipped from V and 0 bases from J, the junction kept 6 bases outside the gene matches. The CDR3 runs to 15 residues.

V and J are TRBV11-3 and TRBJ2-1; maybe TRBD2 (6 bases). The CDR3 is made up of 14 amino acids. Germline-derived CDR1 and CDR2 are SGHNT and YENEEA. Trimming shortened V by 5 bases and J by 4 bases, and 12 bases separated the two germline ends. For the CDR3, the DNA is TGTGCCAGCAGCCGGTACGGGACTTACAATGAGCAGTTCTTC. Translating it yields CASSRYGTYNEQFF.

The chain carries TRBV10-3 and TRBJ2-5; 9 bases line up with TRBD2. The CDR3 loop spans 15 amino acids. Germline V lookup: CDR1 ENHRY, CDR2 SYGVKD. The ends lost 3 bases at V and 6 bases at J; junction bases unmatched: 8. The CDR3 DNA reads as TGTGCCATCAGTGATCCCGTAGCGGGAGTACAGACCCAGTACTTC. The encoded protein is CAISDPVAGVQTQYF.

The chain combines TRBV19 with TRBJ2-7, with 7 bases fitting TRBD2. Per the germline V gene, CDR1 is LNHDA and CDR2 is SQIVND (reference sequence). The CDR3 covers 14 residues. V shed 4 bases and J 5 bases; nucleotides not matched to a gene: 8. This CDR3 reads CASSTQAGKNEQYF. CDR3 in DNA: TGTGCCAGTAGTACTCAAGCGGGAAAGAACGAGCAGTACTTC.

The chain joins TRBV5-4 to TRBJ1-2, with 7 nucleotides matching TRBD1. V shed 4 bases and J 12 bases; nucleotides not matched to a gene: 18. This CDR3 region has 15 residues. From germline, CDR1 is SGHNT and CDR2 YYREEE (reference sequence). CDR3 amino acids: CASSPNRGVFLRDTF. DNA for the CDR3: TGTGCCAGCAGCCCAAACAGGGGCGTATTCCTCAGGGACACCTTC.

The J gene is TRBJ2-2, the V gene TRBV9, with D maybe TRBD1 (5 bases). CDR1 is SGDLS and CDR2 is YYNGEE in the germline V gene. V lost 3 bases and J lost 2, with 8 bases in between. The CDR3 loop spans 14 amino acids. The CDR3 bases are TGTGCCAGCAGCGCGGACATTAACACCGGGGAGCTGTTTTTT. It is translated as CASSADINTGELFF. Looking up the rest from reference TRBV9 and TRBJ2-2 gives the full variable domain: DSGVTQTPKHLITATGQRVTLRCSPRSGDLSVYWYQQSLDQGLQFLIQYYNGEERAKGNILERFSAQQFPDLHSELNLSSLELGDSALYFCASSADINTGELFFGEGSRLTVL.

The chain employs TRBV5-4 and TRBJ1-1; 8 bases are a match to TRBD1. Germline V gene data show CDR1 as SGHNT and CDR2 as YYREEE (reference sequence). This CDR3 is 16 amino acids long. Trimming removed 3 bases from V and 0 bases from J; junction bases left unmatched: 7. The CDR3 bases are TGTGCCAGCAGCTCACTGCCGGGACAGGTGAACACTGAAGCTTTCTTT. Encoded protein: CASSSLPGQVNTEAFF. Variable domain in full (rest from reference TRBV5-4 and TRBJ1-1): ETGVTQSPTHLIKTRGQQVTLRCSSQSGHNTVSWYQQALGQGPQFIFQYYREEENGRGNFPPRFSGLQFPNYSSELNVNALELDDSALYLCASSSLPGQVNTEAFFGQGTRLTVV.

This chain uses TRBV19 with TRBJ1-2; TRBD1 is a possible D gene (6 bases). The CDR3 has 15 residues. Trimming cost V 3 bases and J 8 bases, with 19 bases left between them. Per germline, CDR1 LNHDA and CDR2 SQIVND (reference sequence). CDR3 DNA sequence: TGTGCCAGTAGTATTCAGGGGCGGCTGACGGGAGGCTACACCTTC. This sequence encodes CASSIQGRLTGGYTF.

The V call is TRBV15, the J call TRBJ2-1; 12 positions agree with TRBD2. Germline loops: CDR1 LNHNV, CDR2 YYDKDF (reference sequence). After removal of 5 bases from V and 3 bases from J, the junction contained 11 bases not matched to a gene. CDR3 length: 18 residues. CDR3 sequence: CATSGGLAGGTLYNEQFF. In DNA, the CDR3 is TGTGCCACCAGCGGGGGACTAGCGGGTGGTACGCTCTACAATGAGCAGTTCTTC.

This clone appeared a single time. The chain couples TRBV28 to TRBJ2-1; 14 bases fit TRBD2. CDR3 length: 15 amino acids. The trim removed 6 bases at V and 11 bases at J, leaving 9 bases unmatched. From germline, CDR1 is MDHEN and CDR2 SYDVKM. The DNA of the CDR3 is TGTGCCAGCAGCCCCGGGACTAGCGGGAGTTCCAAGCAGTTCTTC. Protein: CASSPGTSGSSKQFF.

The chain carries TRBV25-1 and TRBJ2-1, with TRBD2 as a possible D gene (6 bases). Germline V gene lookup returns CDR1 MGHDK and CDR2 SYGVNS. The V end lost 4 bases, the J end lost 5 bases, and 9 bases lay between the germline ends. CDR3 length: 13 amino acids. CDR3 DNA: TGTGCCAGCAGTGTTCTAGCGAACAATGAGCAGTTCTTC. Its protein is CASSVLANNEQFF.

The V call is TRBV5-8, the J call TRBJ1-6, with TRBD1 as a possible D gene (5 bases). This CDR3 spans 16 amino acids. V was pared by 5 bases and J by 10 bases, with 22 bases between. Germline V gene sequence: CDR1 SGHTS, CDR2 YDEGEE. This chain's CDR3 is CASRPPGTGVFSPLHF. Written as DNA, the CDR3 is TGTGCCAGCAGGCCCCCCGGGACGGGGGTTTTCTCACCCCTCCACTTT.

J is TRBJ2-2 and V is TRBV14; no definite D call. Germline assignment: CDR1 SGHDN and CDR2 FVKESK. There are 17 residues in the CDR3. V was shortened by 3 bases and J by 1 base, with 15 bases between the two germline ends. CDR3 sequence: CASSHYPGGKNTGELFF. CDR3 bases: TGTGCCAGCAGCCACTATCCTGGCGGAAAGAACACCGGGGAGCTGTTTTTT.

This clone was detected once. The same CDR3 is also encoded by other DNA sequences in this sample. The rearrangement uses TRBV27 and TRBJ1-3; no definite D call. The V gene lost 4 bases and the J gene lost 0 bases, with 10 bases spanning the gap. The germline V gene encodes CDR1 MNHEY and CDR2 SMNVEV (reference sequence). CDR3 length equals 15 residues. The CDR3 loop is CASSSTYSSGNTIYF. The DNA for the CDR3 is TGTGCCAGCAGTTCCACTTACAGCTCTGGAAACACCATATATTTT.

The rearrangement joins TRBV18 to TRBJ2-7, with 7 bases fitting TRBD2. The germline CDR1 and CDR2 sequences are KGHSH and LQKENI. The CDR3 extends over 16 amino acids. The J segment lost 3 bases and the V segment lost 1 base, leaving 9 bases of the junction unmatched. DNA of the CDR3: TGTGCCAGCTCACCACGGGAGGGACTACTAGGCTACGAGCAGTACTTC. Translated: CASSPREGLLGYEQYF.

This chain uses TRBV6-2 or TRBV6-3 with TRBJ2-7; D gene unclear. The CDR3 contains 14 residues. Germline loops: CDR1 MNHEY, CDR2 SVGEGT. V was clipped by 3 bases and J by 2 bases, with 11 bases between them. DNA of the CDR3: TGTGCCAGCAGTTATCCACTACGACCCTACGAGCAGTACTTC. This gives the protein CASSYPLRPYEQYF.

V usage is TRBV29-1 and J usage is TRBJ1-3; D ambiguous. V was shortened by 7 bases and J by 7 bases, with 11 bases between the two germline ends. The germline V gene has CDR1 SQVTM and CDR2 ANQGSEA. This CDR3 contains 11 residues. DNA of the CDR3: TGCAGCGGATATATACGGAACACCATATATTTT. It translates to CSGYIRNTIYF.

CDR3 nucleotide sequence: TGTGCCAGCAGCCAAGGACCCGAGGTGCTCCTCGAGCAGTACTTC. Protein: CASSQGPEVLLEQYF. The rearrangement joins TRBV14 to TRBJ2-7; D is unresolved. This CDR3 contains 15 residues. V was cut by 1 base and J by 6 bases, with 16 bases left in between. Germline CDR1 SGHDN, CDR2 FVKESK.

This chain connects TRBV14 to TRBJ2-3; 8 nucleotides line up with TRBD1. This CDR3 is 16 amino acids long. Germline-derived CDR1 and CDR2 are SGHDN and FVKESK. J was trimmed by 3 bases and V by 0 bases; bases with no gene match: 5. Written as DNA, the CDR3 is TGTGCCAGCAGCCAAGAAAGACAGGGGACGACAGATACGCAGTATTTT. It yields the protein CASSQERQGTTDTQYF.

The CDR3 DNA is TGTGCCAGCAGGGGACAGGGAGTCTCACCCCTCCACTTT. This codes for CASRGQGVSPLHF. This rearrangement joins TRBV25-1 to TRBJ1-6, with 9 nucleotides matching TRBD1. The CDR3 contains 13 residues. The J segment lost 10 bases and the V segment lost 6 bases, leaving 4 bases of the junction unmatched. Looked up from germline, CDR1 is MGHDK and CDR2 is SYGVNS.

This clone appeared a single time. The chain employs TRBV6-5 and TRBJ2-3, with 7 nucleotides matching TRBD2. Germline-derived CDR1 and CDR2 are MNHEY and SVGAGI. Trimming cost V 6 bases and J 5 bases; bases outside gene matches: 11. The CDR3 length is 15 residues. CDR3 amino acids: CASRQLAAIVDTQYF. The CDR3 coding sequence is TGTGCCAGCAGACAGCTAGCGGCCATAGTAGATACGCAGTATTTT.

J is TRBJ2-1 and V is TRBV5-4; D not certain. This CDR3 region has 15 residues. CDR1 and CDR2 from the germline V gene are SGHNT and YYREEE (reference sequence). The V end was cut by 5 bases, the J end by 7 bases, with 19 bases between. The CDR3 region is CASRPWRPGRNEQFF. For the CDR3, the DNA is TGTGCCAGCAGACCGTGGCGGCCGGGTAGGAATGAGCAGTTCTTC.

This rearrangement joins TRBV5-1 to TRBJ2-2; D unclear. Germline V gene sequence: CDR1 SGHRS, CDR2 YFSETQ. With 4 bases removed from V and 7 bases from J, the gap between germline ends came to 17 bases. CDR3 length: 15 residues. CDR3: CASSPLTRLDGELFF. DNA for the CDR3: TGCGCCAGCAGCCCCCTGACTCGTCTCGACGGGGAGCTGTTTTTT.

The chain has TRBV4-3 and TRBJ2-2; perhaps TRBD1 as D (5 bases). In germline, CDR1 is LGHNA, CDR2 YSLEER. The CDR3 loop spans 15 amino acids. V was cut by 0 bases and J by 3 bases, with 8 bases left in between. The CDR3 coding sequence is TGCGCCAGCAGCCAAGAGGGCAGGGACACCGGGGAGCTGTTTTTT. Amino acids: CASSQEGRDTGELFF.